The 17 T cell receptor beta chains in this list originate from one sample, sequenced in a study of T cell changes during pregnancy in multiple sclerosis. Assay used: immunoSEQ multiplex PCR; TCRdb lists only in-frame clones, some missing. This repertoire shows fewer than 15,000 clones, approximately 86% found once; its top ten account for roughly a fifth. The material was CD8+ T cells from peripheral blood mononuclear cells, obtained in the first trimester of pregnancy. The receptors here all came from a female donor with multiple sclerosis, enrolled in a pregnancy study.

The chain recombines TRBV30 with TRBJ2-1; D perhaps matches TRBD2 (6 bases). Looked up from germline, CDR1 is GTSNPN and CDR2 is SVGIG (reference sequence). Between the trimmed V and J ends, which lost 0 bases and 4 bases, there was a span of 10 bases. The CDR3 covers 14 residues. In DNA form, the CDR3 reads TGTGCCTGGAGTGTAGACGGGACTTACAATGAGCAGTTCTTC. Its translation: CAWSVDGTYNEQFF.

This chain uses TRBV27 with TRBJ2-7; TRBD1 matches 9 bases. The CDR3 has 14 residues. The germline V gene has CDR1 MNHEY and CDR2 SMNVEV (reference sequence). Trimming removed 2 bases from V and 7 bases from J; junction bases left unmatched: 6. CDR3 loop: CASSLVQGAGEQYF. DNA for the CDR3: TGTGCCAGCAGTTTAGTACAGGGGGCAGGGGAGCAGTACTTC.

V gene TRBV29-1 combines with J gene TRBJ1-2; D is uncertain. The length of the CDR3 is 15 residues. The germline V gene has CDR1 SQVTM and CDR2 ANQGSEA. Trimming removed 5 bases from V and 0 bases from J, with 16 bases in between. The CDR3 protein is CSVIPGPPSNYGYTF. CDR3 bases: TGCAGCGTTATCCCGGGTCCTCCTTCTAACTATGGCTACACCTTC.

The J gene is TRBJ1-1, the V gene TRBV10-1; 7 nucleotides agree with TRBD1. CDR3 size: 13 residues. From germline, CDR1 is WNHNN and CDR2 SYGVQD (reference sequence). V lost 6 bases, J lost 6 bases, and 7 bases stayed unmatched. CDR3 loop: CASSSGQWAEAFF. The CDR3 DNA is TGCGCCAGCAGCTCGGGACAGTGGGCTGAAGCTTTCTTT.

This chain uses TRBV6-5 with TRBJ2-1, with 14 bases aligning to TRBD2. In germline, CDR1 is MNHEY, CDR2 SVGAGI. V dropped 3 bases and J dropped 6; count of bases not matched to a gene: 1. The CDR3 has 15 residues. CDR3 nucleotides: TGTGCCAGCAGTTATGGACTAGCGGGAGGCAATGAGCAGTTCTTC. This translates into CASSYGLAGGNEQFF.

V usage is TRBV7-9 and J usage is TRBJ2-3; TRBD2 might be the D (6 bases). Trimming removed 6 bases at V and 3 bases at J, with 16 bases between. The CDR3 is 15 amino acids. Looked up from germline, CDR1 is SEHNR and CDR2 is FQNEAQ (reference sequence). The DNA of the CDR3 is TGTGCCAGCAGGGGACTCTTCGCTCCTACAGATACGCAGTATTTT. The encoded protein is CASRGLFAPTDTQYF. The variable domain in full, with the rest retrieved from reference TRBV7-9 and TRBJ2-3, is DTGVSQNPRHKITKRGQNVTFRCDPISEHNRLYWYRQTLGQGPEFLTYFQNEAQLEKSRLLSDRFSAERPKGSFSTLEIQRTEQGDSAMYLCASRGLFAPTDTQYFGPGTRLTVL.

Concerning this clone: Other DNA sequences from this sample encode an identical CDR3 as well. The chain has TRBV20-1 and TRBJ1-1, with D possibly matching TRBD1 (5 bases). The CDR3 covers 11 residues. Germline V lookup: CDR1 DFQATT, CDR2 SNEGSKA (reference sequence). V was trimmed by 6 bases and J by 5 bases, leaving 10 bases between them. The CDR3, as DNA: TGCAGTGCCCCCCCAGGGACTGAAGCTTTCTTT. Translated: CSAPPGTEAFF.

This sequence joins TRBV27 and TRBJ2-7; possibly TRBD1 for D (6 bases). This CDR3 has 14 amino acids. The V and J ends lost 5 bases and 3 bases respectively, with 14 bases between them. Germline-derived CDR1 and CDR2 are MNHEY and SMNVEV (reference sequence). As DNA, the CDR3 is TGTGCCAGCAGTCGGACAGCGGAGAGCTACGAGCAGTACTTC. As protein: CASSRTAESYEQYF.

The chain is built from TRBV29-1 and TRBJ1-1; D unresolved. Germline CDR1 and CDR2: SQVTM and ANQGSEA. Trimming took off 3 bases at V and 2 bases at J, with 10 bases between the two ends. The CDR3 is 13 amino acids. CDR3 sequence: CSVDTTDNTEAFF. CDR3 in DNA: TGCAGCGTTGATACAACAGATAACACTGAAGCTTTCTTT.

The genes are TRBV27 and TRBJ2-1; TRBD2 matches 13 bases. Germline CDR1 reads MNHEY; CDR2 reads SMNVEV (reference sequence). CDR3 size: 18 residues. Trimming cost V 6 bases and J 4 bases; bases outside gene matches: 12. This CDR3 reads CASRDRARLAGGYNEQFF. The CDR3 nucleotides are TGTGCCAGCAGAGACAGGGCGAGACTAGCGGGGGGTTACAATGAGCAGTTCTTC.

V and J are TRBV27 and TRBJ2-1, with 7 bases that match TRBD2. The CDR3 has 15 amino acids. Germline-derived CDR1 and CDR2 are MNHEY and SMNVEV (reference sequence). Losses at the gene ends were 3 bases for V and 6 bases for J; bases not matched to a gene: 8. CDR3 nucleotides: TGTGCCAGCAGTTTCGCGCGGGAGAATGGCAATGAGCAGTTCTTC. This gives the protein CASSFARENGNEQFF.

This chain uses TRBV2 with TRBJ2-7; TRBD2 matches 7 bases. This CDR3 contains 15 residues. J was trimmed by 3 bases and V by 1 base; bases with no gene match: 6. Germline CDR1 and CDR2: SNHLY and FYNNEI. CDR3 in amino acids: CASSEVQRGYYEQYF. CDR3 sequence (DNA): TGTGCCAGCAGTGAAGTGCAGCGGGGCTACTACGAGCAGTACTTC. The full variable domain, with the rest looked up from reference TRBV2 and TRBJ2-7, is EPEVTQTPSHQVTQMGQEVILRCVPISNHLYFYWYRQILGQKVEFLVSFYNNEISEKSEIFDDQFSVERPDGSNFTLKIRSTKLEDSAMYFCASSEVQRGYYEQYFGPGTRLTVT.

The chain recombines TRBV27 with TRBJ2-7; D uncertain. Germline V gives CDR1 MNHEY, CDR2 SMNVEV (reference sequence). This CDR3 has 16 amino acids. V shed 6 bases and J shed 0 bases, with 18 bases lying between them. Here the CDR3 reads CASRTLKLDHSYEQYF. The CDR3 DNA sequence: TGTGCCAGCAGAACACTAAAACTGGATCACTCCTACGAGCAGTACTTC.

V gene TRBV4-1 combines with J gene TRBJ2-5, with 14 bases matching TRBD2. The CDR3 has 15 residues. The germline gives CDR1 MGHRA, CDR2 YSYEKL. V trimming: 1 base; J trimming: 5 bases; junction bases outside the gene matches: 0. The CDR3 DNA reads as TGCGCCAGCAGCCAAGGACTAGCGGGAGGGGAGACCCAGTACTTC. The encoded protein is CASSQGLAGGETQYF.

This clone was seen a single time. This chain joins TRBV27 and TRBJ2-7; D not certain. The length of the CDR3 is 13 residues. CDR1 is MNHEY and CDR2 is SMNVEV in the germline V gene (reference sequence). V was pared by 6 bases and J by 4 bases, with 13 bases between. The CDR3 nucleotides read TGTGCCAGCAGCCTCGCGAGAGGATACGAGCAGTACTTC. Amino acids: CASSLARGYEQYF.

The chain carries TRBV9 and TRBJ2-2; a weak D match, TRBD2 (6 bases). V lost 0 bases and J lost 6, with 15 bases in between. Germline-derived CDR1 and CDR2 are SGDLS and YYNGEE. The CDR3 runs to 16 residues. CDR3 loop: CASSVARDGGSGELFF. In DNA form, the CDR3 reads TGTGCCAGCAGCGTAGCGAGAGATGGAGGGTCCGGGGAGCTGTTTTTT.

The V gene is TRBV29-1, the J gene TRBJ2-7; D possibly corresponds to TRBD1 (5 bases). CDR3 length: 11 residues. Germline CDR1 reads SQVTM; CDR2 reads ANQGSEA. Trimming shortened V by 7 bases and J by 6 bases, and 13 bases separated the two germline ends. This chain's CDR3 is CSAPQGTEQYF. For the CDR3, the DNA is TGCAGCGCCCCCCAGGGAACCGAGCAGTACTTC.